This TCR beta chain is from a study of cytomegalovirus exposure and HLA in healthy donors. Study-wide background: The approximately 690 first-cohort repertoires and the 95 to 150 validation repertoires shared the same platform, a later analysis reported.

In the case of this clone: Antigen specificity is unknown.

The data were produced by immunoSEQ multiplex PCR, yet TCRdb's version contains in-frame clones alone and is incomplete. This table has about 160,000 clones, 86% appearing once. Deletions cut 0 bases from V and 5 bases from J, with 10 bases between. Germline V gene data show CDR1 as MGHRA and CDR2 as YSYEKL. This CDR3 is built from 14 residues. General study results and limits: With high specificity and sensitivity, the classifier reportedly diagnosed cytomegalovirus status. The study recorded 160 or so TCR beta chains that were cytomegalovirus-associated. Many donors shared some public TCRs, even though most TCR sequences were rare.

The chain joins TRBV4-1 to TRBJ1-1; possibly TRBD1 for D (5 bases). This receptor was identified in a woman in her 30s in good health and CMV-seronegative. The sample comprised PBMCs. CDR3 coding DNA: TGCGCCAGCAGCCAAGACGGGGGATATACTGAAGCTTTCTTT. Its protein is CASSQDGGYTEAFF.